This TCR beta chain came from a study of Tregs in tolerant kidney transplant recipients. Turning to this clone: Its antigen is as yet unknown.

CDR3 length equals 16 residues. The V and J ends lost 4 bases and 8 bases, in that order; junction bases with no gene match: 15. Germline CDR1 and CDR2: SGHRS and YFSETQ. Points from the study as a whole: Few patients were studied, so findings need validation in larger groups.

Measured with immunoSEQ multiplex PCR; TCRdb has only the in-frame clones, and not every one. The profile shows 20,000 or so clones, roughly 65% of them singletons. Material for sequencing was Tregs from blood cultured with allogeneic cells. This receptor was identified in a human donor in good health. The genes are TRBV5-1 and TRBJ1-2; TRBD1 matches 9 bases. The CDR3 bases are TGCGCCAGCAGCCCCACCCCCGGGACAGGGCTTCGAGGCTACACCTTC. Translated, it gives CASSPTPGTGLRGYTF. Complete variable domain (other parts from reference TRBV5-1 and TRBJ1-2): KAGVTQTPRYLIKTRGQQVTLSCSPISGHRSVSWYQQTPGQGLQFLFEYFSETQRNKGNFPGRFSGRQFSNSRSEMNVSTLELGDSALYLCASSPTPGTGLRGYTFGSGTRLTVV.